Described below is a single TCR beta chain sequence and its context. Using immunoSEQ multiplex PCR, the repertoire was profiled, and TCRdb retains in-frame clones only, with some absent. The profile shows some 100,000 clones, about 82% of them singletons. The source of the sample is a study of cytomegalovirus exposure and HLA in healthy donors. CDR3 length equals 15 residues. The rearrangement links TRBV21-1 to TRBJ2-1; TRBD2 is the table's D call and was not checked against the DNA. TRBV21-1 is shown as a pseudogene. Sample: PBMCs. The TCR was taken from a man aged 18 to 30 in good health and CMV-seronegative. CDR3 sequence reads: CASGGGGKYYNEQFF. Here the CDR3 DNA reads TGTGCCAGCGGTGGCGGGGGGAAATACTACAATGAGCAGTTCTTC.